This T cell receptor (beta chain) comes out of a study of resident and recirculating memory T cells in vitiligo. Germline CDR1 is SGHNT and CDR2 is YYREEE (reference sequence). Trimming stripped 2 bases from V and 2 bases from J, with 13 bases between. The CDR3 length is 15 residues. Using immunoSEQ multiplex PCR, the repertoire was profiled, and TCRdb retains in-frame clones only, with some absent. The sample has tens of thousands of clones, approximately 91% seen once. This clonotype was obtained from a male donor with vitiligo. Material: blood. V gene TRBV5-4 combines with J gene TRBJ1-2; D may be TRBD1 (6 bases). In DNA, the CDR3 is TGTGCCAGCAGCTTACAGGACAGAGAAAACTATGGCTACACCTTC. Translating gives CASSLQDRENYGYTF.